This TCR beta chain was sequenced for a study of regulatory T cells in long-lasting Graves disease. With iRepertoire HTBI primers and Arm-PCR of CDR3 regions, TCR beta libraries were built. TCRdb re-analysed the multiplex PCR reads in MiXCR, keeping a single row per CDR3 protein. The sample has 400,000 to 500,000 distinct CDR3 sequences; 14% to 15% are singletons. In regard to this clonotype: With a much larger clone just one base away, this may be a read error.

Time point: newly diagnosed GD, antithyroid drugs for less than 3 months. With RNA extracted from PBMCs as input, the TCR library was made. These sequences were also reported in another study, on T cells in Graves' hyperthyroidism and ophthalmopathy. Turning to that study: Stable hyperthyroidism was told apart from ophthalmopathy by a model built on 13 V-J features.

This sequence was found in a woman aged 25 to 45 with Graves disease. The sample was peripheral blood mononuclear cells (PBMCs), taken at new diagnosis, from a patient treated with antithyroid drugs.

The DNA of the CDR3 is TGTACCAGCAGTTTAAGGTTCTCCTACGAGCAGTACTTC. Amino acids: CTSSLRFSYEQYF. The chain joins TRBV27 to TRBJ2-7; no reliable D call. Looked up from germline, CDR1 is MNHEY and CDR2 is SMNVEV (reference sequence). The CDR3 is 13 residues long.